Below, one T cell receptor beta chain is given with its context. This entry belongs to a study of blood T cell repertoires in COVID-19. At the level of the study: Acute and convalescent COVID-19 specimens originated in the United States, Italy and Spain. The cDNA or gDNA used as material had been derived from T cells, B-cell-depleted T cells, or PBMCs.

Original data processing: Reference gene primer amplification yielded estimated nucleated cell counts. The table came from immunoSEQ multiplex PCR; TCRdb's copy has only in-frame clones and leaves some out. D and trimming come from the DNA, and the V and J calls and clone size come from that table. The sample contains fewer than 120,000 clones, around three quarters of which appear only once. The material sequenced was peripheral blood. This clonotype was obtained from a woman aged 55 to 70 with acute or convalescent COVID-19.

CDR3 in amino acids: CSASMSQGNTEAFF. Here the CDR3 DNA reads TGCAGCGCTTCAATGTCACAGGGGAACACTGAAGCTTTCTTT. The chain employs TRBV29-1 and TRBJ1-1, with a possible D match to TRBD1 (6 bases). The ends were cut back, 7 bases at V and 1 base at J, with 16 bases in the middle. CDR3 length: 14 residues. Per the germline V gene, CDR1 is SQVTM and CDR2 is ANQGSEA.